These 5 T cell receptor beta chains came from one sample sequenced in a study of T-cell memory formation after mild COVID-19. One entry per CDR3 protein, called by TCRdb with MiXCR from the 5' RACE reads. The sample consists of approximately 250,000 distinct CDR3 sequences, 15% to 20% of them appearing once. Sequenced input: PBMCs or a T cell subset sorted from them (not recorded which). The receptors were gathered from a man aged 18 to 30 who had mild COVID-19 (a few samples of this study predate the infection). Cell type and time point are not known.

CDR3 sequence reads: CASTDREIRTQYF. CDR3 in DNA: TGTGCCAGCACAGATAGGGAGATACGGACGCAGTATTTT. The V and J genes are TRBV6-2 or TRBV6-3 and TRBJ2-3, with a weak D call TRBD2 (5 bases). V shed 7 bases and J shed 9 bases, with 17 bases lying between them. Germline CDR1 MNHEY, CDR2 SVGEGT. The CDR3 has 13 amino acids.

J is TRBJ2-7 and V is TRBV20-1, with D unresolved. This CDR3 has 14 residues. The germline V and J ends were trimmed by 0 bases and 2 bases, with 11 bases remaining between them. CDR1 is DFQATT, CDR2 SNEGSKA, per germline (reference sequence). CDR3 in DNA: TGCAGTGCTAGAGATCCGCGGCAGACCTACGAGCAGTACTTC. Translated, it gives CSARDPRQTYEQYF.

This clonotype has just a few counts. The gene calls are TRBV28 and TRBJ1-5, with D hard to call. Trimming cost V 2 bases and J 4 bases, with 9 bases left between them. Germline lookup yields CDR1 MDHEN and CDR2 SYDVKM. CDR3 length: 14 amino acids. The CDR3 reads CASSLEVGNQPQHF. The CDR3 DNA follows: TGTGCCAGCAGTTTAGAGGTCGGAAATCAGCCCCAGCATTTT.

In DNA, the CDR3 is TGCGCCAGCAGCTTTACGGGGACAGGGGGTGAAAAACTGTTTTTT. Its protein is CASSFTGTGGEKLFF. The gene calls are TRBV5-1 and TRBJ1-4; 11 nucleotides match TRBD1. Germline CDR1 and CDR2: SGHRS and YFSETQ. This CDR3 is 15 amino acids long. J gave up 7 bases and V 2 bases, and 4 bases lay outside the gene matches.

The DNA for the CDR3 is TGTGCCAGCAGCCCGGAGTGGGCAGATACGCAGTATTTT. It specifies CASSPEWADTQYF. V usage is TRBV5-5 and J usage is TRBJ2-3; D is unresolved. Deletions cut 4 bases from V and 4 bases from J, with 10 bases between. Germline V gene lookup returns CDR1 SGHKS and CDR2 YYEKEE (reference sequence). There are 13 residues in the CDR3. Based on the CDR3 plus reference TRBV5-5 and TRBJ2-3, the full variable domain is DAGVTQSPTHLIKTRGQQVTLRCSPISGHKSVSWYQQVLGQGPQFIFQYYEKEERGRGNFPDRFSARQFPNYSSELNVNALLLGDSALYLCASSPEWADTQYFGPGTRLTVL.